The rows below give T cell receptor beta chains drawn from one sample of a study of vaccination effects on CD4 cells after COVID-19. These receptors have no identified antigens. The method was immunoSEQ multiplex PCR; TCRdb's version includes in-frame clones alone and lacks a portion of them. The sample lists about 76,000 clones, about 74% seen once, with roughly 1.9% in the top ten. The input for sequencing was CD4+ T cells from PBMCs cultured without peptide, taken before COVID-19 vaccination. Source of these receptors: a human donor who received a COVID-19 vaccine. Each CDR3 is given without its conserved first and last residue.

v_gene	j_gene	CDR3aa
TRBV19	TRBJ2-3	ASSGLAVTDTQY
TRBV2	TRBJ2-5	ASTRNGPRSGETQY
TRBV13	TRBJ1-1	ASSLFAGADTEAF
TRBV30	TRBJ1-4	AWTRGNGLGKLF
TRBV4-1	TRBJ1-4	ASSSGSGNEKLF
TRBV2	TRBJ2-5	ASSDRGTSGETQY
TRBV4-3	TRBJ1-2	ASSQDYPNYGYT
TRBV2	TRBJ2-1	ASGRGMNEQF
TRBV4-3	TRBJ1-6	ASSQDDRDSPLH
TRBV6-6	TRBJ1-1	ASRPGQGDTEAF
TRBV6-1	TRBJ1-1	ASSLRPTEAF
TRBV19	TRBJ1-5	ASSIDRWGTGNSNQPQH
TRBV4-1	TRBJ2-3	ASSQPGLASDTQY
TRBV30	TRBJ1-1	AWSWEGTEAF
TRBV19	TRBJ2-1	ASTPHRSSYNEQF
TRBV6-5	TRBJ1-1	ASRGLSLNTEAF
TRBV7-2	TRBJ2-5	ASSSLLSGASQETQY
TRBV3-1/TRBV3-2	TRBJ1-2	ASSPMTGGNYGYT
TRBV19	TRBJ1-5	ASARQGVSQPQH
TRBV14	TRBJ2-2	ASSQVIPGSGGELF
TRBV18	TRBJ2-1	ASSPRDRANEQF
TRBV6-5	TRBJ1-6	ASSYESNSPLH
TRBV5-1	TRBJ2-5	ASAWRSGPLETQY
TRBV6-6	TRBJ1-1	ASSTREVEAF